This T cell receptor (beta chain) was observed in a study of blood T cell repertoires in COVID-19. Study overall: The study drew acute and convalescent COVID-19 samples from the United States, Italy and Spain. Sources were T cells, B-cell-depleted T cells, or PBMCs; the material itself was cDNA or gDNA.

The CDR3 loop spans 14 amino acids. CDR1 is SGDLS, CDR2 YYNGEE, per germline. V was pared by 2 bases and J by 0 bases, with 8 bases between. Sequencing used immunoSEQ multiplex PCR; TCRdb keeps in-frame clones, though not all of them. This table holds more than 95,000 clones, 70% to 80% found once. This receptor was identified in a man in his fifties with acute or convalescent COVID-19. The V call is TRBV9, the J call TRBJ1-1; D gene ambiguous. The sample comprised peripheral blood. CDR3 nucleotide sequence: TGTGCCAGCAGCGTCGGGATCATGAACACTGAAGCTTTCTTT. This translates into CASSVGIMNTEAFF. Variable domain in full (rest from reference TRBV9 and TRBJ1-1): DSGVTQTPKHLITATGQRVTLRCSPRSGDLSVYWYQQSLDQGLQFLIQYYNGEERAKGNILERFSAQQFPDLHSELNLSSLELGDSALYFCASSVGIMNTEAFFGQGTRLTVV.